These 30 T cell receptor beta chains were all obtained from the same sample, sequenced in a study of T cells in tumors after PD-1 blockade. Clones were read by immunoSEQ multiplex PCR, and TCRdb kept only the in-frame ones, dropping some. The sample shows 14,000 or so clones, roughly four fifths of them seen only once. The sequenced sample was PBMCs, obtained after anti-PD-1 treatment. Receptors were obtained from a human donor with basal cell carcinoma.

V gene TRBV28 combines with J gene TRBJ2-5; D gene ambiguous. The CDR3 spans 14 residues. The germline V gene has CDR1 MDHEN and CDR2 SYDVKM. Deletions cut 3 bases from V and 3 bases from J, with 11 bases between. The CDR3 loop is CASSFSRLKETQYF. CDR3 sequence (DNA): TGTGCCAGCAGTTTCTCCAGGCTGAAAGAGACCCAGTACTTC.

The V call is TRBV27, the J call TRBJ2-3, with no clear D. This CDR3 spans 9 amino acids. Trimming removed 0 bases from V and 11 bases from J, with 0 bases in between. Germline V gene data show CDR1 as MNHEY and CDR2 as SMNVEV (reference sequence). CDR3 protein: CASSLSQYF. CDR3 nucleotide sequence: TGTGCCAGCAGTTTATCGCAGTATTTT.

The rearrangement joins TRBV6-6 to TRBJ1-6; D perhaps matches TRBD1 (5 bases). V lost 4 bases to trimming and J lost 7 bases, with 14 bases between them. Germline CDR1 and CDR2: MNHNY and SVGAGI (reference sequence). The CDR3 consists of 15 residues. The CDR3 coding sequence is TGTGCCAGCAGTTCCCGGGAAGGGGCGAATTCACCCCTCCACTTT. This sequence encodes CASSSREGANSPLHF.

This chain links TRBV28 with TRBJ2-3; TRBD2 aligns across 9 bases. Germline loops: CDR1 MDHEN, CDR2 SYDVKM. The CDR3 is 15 residues long. The J segment lost 6 bases and the V segment lost 0 bases, leaving 4 bases of the junction unmatched. CDR3 protein: CASSLWREGRDTQYF. CDR3 sequence (DNA): TGTGCCAGCAGTTTATGGCGGGAGGGTAGGGATACGCAGTATTTT.

The rearrangement links TRBV5-1 to TRBJ1-6; D possibly corresponds to TRBD1 (6 bases). Germline loops: CDR1 SGHRS, CDR2 YFSETQ. Trimming shortened V by 0 bases and J by 10 bases, and 11 bases separated the two germline ends. This CDR3 contains 14 residues. As DNA, the CDR3 is TGCGCCAGCAGCTTGGAGGGGGTAGGGTCACCCCTCCACTTT. Protein sequence: CASSLEGVGSPLHF.

This chain links TRBV19 with TRBJ1-5; D possibly corresponds to TRBD1 (6 bases). Germline V gene sequence: CDR1 LNHDA, CDR2 SQIVND (reference sequence). The V end lost 7 bases, the J end lost 7 bases, and 11 bases lay between the germline ends. This CDR3 comprises 12 residues. The CDR3 DNA reads as TGTGCCAGTAAGGCAGGGGCCCAGCCCCAGCATTTT. As protein: CASKAGAQPQHF.

CDR3 bases: TGTGCCACCGTCCAGGGGGGGCGAGGGATGGCTTTCTTT. It codes for CATVQGGRGMAFF. This chain links TRBV10-3 with TRBJ1-1; 7 bases match TRBD1. The V gene's germline CDR1 is ENHRY and CDR2 SYGVKD. The CDR3 is 13 amino acids. V shed 10 bases and J 11 bases; nucleotides not matched to a gene: 16.

CDR3 loop: CSVDRQGTEQYF. Written as DNA, the CDR3 is TGCAGCGTCGACCGGCAGGGGACCGAGCAGTACTTC. This rearrangement joins TRBV29-1 to TRBJ2-7, with a weak D call TRBD1 (6 bases). The CDR3 consists of 12 residues. Deletions cut 6 bases from V and 6 bases from J, with 15 bases between. Germline V gene sequence: CDR1 SQVTM, CDR2 ANQGSEA.

CDR3 protein: CSVEDPNRIQETQYF. In nucleotides, the CDR3 is TGCAGCGTTGAAGATCCCAACAGGATTCAAGAGACCCAGTACTTC. This chain uses TRBV29-1 with TRBJ2-5; a possible D gene is TRBD1 (5 bases). The germline V gene encodes CDR1 SQVTM and CDR2 ANQGSEA. V dropped 0 bases and J dropped 2 bases, with 13 bases sitting between them. This CDR3 spans 15 amino acids.

This rearrangement joins TRBV2 to TRBJ1-5; D gene unclear. Germline V gene sequence: CDR1 SNHLY, CDR2 FYNNEI. The CDR3 sequence is 14 residues long. Between the trimmed V and J ends, which lost 0 bases and 7 bases, there was a span of 10 bases. The CDR3 bases are TGTGCCAGCAGTGAAGCGAACTTTTACCAGCCCCAGCATTTT. The encoded protein is CASSEANFYQPQHF. Full variable domain (rest looked up from reference TRBV2 and TRBJ1-5): EPEVTQTPSHQVTQMGQEVILRCVPISNHLYFYWYRQILGQKVEFLVSFYNNEISEKSEIFDDQFSVERPDGSNFTLKIRSTKLEDSAMYFCASSEANFYQPQHFGDGTRLSIL.

This clone was recorded only once. Here the CDR3 reads CATSREGQGPDEQYF. In DNA form, the CDR3 reads TGTGCCACCAGCAGAGAGGGACAGGGTCCCGACGAGCAGTACTTC. The chain joins TRBV15 to TRBJ2-7; 9 nucleotides line up with TRBD1. The germline gives CDR1 LNHNV, CDR2 YYDKDF (reference sequence). V was pared by 0 bases and J by 5 bases, with 5 bases of the junction left unmatched. CDR3 length: 15 residues.

The chain recombines TRBV4-1 with TRBJ1-1, with D possibly being TRBD1 (5 bases). The CDR3 loop spans 14 amino acids. Germline V gene data show CDR1 as MGHRA and CDR2 as YSYEKL. The V end was cut by 0 bases, the J end by 11 bases, with 16 bases between. The DNA for the CDR3 is TGCGCCAGCAGCCAAGATAACGACAGTTTGTGGGCTTTCTTT. Translating it yields CASSQDNDSLWAFF.

This sequence joins TRBV7-9 and TRBJ1-5; 7 bases are shared with TRBD1. The V gene end was trimmed by 1 base and the J gene end by 7 bases; junction bases not matched to a gene: 4. Germline lookup yields CDR1 SEHNR and CDR2 FQNEAQ (reference sequence). The CDR3 totals 14 residues. This CDR3 is CASSLEQGRQPQHF. CDR3 nucleotides: TGTGCCAGCAGCTTAGAACAGGGGAGGCAGCCCCAGCATTTT.

The gene calls are TRBV7-2 and TRBJ2-2; 7 positions agree with TRBD2. Germline values: CDR1 SGHTA, CDR2 FQGNSA. J was trimmed by 5 bases and V by 1 base; bases with no gene match: 7. The CDR3 spans 16 residues. CDR3 bases: TGTGCCAGCAGCTTAGTAGGCGGGAGCCCAACCGGGGAGCTGTTTTTT. Translation gives CASSLVGGSPTGELFF. Looking up the rest from reference TRBV7-2 and TRBJ2-2 gives the full variable domain: GAGVSQSPSNKVTEKGKDVELRCDPISGHTALYWYRQSLGQGLEFLIYFQGNSAPDKSGLPSDRFSAERTGGSVSTLTIQRTQQEDSAVYLCASSLVGGSPTGELFFGEGSRLTVL.

This sequence joins TRBV6-6 and TRBJ1-5; D might be TRBD1 (6 bases). The CDR3 extends over 14 amino acids. V was shortened by 8 bases and J by 6 bases, with 17 bases between the two germline ends. Germline-derived CDR1 and CDR2 are MNHNY and SVGAGI (reference sequence). The DNA of the CDR3 is TGTGCCAGCGGACCGACAGGACGGGGTCAGCCCCAGCATTTT. Protein sequence: CASGPTGRGQPQHF.

The chain recombines TRBV5-1 with TRBJ2-2; 9 positions agree with TRBD1. This CDR3 has 15 amino acids. V shed 2 bases and J 3 bases; nucleotides not matched to a gene: 2. Germline CDR1 SGHRS, CDR2 YFSETQ. CDR3 DNA sequence: TGCGCCAGCAGCTTTCGGACAGGGGACACCGGGGAGCTGTTTTTT. Translation gives CASSFRTGDTGELFF.

The J gene is TRBJ2-5, the V gene TRBV5-1; no clear D. Germline assignment: CDR1 SGHRS and CDR2 YFSETQ. V lost 0 bases to trimming and J lost 3 bases, with 9 bases between them. There are 14 residues in the CDR3. The CDR3 here is CASSLEAVKETQYF. The DNA for the CDR3 is TGCGCCAGCAGCTTGGAGGCAGTGAAAGAGACCCAGTACTTC.

The V call is TRBV12-5, the J call TRBJ1-4; no definite D call. V was pared by 5 bases and J by 4 bases, with 14 bases between. The germline V gene encodes CDR1 LGHNT and CDR2 FRNRAP. The CDR3 covers 15 residues. The CDR3 DNA sequence: TGTGCTAGTGGTATGAGGGCGGTAGGTAATGAAAAACTGTTTTTT. Translation gives CASGMRAVGNEKLFF.

This chain connects TRBV19 to TRBJ2-7; 13 bases agree with TRBD2. Per the germline V gene, CDR1 is LNHDA and CDR2 is SQIVND (reference sequence). The junction had 0 bases not matched to a gene; V was cut back by 4 bases and J by 0 bases. The CDR3 runs 15 residues. The CDR3 DNA follows: TGTGCCAGTAGTAGGACTAGCGGGGGCTCCTACGAGCAGTACTTC. This encodes CASSRTSGGSYEQYF.

The rearrangement uses TRBV19 and TRBJ2-2; 8 nucleotides agree with TRBD2. This CDR3 spans 16 amino acids. The V gene's germline CDR1 is LNHDA and CDR2 SQIVND (reference sequence). Losses at the gene ends were 1 base for V and 3 bases for J; bases not matched to a gene: 4. The CDR3 loop is CASSIGAGGDTGELFF. DNA for the CDR3: TGTGCCAGTAGTATAGGGGCGGGAGGAGACACCGGGGAGCTGTTTTTT.

V is TRBV7-9 and J is TRBJ2-1; 11 nucleotides line up with TRBD2. Trimming took 1 base from V and 6 from J; bases not matched to a gene: 5. The CDR3 has 16 amino acids. Per germline, CDR1 SEHNR and CDR2 FQNEAQ (reference sequence). The CDR3 spells CASSLDSGGASNEQFF. The CDR3 DNA follows: TGTGCCAGCAGCTTAGATAGCGGGGGGGCCAGCAATGAGCAGTTCTTC.

This clone was detected only a few times. V gene TRBV14 combines with J gene TRBJ1-2, with a tentative D call TRBD1 (5 bases). V was clipped by 1 base and J by 5 bases, with 14 bases between them. CDR1 is SGHDN and CDR2 is FVKESK in the germline V gene. The CDR3 length is 15 residues. In nucleotides, the CDR3 is TGTGCCAGCAGCCAAGCCCGGGACGGCGGTTATGGCTACACCTTC. The encoded protein is CASSQARDGGYGYTF. Full variable domain (outside the CDR3, taken from reference TRBV14 and TRBJ1-2): EAGVTQFPSHSVIEKGQTVTLRCDPISGHDNLYWYRRVMGKEIKFLLHFVKESKQDESGMPNNRFLAERTGGTYSTLKVQPAELEDSGVYFCASSQARDGGYGYTFGSGTRLTVV.

This clone was seen a handful of times. The genes are TRBV3-1 (or the pseudogene TRBV3-2) and TRBJ2-7, with D perhaps TRBD2 (5 bases). Germline-derived CDR1 and CDR2 are LGHDT and YNNKEL (reference sequence). The length of the CDR3 is 14 residues. Trimming took off 6 bases at V and 2 bases at J, with 14 bases between the two ends. CDR3 region: CASRGWGETYEQYF. The CDR3 coding sequence is TGTGCCAGCAGGGGTTGGGGAGAAACCTACGAGCAGTACTTC.

The chain employs TRBV29-1 and TRBJ2-1; 10 nucleotides align to TRBD2. Germline lookup yields CDR1 SQVTM and CDR2 ANQGSEA. The CDR3 spans 15 residues. With V trimmed by 6 bases and J by 4 bases, 9 bases remained unmatched. In DNA, the CDR3 is TGCAGCGTCCGAATACTAGCGGGGACTTACAATGAGCAGTTCTTC. Amino acid sequence: CSVRILAGTYNEQFF.

The chain has TRBV10-3 and TRBJ2-7, with 8 bases that match TRBD2. The V and J ends lost 4 bases and 4 bases, in that order; junction bases with no gene match: 6. The CDR3 has 14 residues. Looked up from germline, CDR1 is ENHRY and CDR2 is SYGVKD. The CDR3 loop is CAISAGGDRYEQYF. The CDR3 DNA reads as TGTGCCATCAGTGCGGGGGGGGATAGGTACGAGCAGTACTTC.

The V call is TRBV7-8, the J call TRBJ1-2, with D unclear. Germline V CDR1 and CDR2: SGHVS, FQNEAQ. The CDR3 consists of 13 residues. V was clipped by 5 bases and J by 6 bases, with 13 bases between them. CDR3 in DNA: TGTGCCAGCAGCGCAGACGGGATGCATGGCTACACCTTC. Translated, it gives CASSADGMHGYTF.

The genes are TRBV20-1 and TRBJ2-3; D remains unclear. The ends were cut back, 1 base at V and 7 bases at J, with 6 bases in the middle. The length of the CDR3 is 11 residues. Germline V gene sequence: CDR1 DFQATT, CDR2 SNEGSKA (reference sequence). The DNA of the CDR3 is TGCAGTGCTAGAGCGGGCCATACGCAGTATTTT. As protein: CSARAGHTQYF.

This clone has just one count. The CDR3 DNA reads as TGTGCCAGTCTGAGCTTCTCTGGAAACACCATATATTTT. It specifies CASLSFSGNTIYF. V is TRBV19 and J is TRBJ1-3, with D hard to call. V dropped 8 bases and J dropped 0 bases, with 8 bases sitting between them. The CDR3 extends over 13 amino acids. Germline loops: CDR1 LNHDA, CDR2 SQIVND (reference sequence).

The CDR3 DNA reads as TGCGCCAGCAGCTTGGCAGGGGGGACTAATGAAAAACTGTTTTTT. The encoded protein is CASSLAGGTNEKLFF. The V gene is TRBV5-1, the J gene TRBJ1-4; TRBD1 aligns across 7 bases. Looked up from germline, CDR1 is SGHRS and CDR2 is YFSETQ. This CDR3 comprises 15 residues. After removal of 0 bases from V and 2 bases from J, the junction contained 1 base not matched to a gene. The variable domain in full, with the rest retrieved from reference TRBV5-1 and TRBJ1-4, is KAGVTQTPRYLIKTRGQQVTLSCSPISGHRSVSWYQQTPGQGLQFLFEYFSETQRNKGNFPGRFSGRQFSNSRSEMNVSTLELGDSALYLCASSLAGGTNEKLFFGSGTQLSVL.

The chain joins TRBV25-1 to TRBJ1-2; unclear D gene. Trimming cost V 2 bases and J 4 bases, with 5 bases left between them. The CDR3 consists of 12 residues. Germline V gives CDR1 MGHDK, CDR2 SYGVNS. CDR3 nucleotide sequence: TGTGCCAGCAGTGAAATGAGCTATGGCTACACCTTC. This codes for CASSEMSYGYTF.